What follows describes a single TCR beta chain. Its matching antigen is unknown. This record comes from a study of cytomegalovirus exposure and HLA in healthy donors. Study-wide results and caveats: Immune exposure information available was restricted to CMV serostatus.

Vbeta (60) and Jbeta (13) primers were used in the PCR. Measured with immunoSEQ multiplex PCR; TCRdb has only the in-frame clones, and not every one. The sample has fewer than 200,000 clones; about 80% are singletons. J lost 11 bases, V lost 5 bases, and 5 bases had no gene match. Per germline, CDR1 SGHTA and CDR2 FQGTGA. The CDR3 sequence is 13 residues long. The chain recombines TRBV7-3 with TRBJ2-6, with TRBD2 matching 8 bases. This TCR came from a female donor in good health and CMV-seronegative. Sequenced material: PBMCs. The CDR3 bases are TGTGCCAGCAGCCCTCCTAGCGGGTACGTCCTGACTTTC. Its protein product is CASSPPSGYVLTF.